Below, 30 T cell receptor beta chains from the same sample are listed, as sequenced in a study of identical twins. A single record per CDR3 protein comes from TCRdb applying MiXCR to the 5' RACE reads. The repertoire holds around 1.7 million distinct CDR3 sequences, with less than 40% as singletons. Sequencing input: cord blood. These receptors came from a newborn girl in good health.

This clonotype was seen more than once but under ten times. CDR3 DNA sequence: TGTGCCATCAGTGAGTCGACTCAGGGGATGGGGAAACTGTTTTTT. As protein: CAISESTQGMGKLFF. The chain joins TRBV10-3 to TRBJ1-4; D might be TRBD1 (6 bases). The CDR3 is 15 amino acids. CDR1 ENHRY and CDR2 SYGVKD come from the germline V gene. V was shortened by 0 bases and J by 11 bases, with 16 bases between the two germline ends.

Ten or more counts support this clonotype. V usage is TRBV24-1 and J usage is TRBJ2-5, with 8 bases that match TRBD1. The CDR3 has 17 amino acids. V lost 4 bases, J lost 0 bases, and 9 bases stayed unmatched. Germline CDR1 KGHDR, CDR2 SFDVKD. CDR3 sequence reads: CATSDTGGGQYQETQYF. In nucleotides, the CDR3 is TGTGCCACCAGTGACACAGGGGGAGGCCAGTACCAAGAGACCCAGTACTTC.

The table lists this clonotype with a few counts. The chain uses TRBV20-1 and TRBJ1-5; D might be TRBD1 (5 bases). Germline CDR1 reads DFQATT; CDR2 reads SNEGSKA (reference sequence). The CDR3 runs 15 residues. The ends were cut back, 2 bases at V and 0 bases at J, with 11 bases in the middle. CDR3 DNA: TGCAGTGCTAGACAGGGCGGTTATAGCAATCAGCCCCAGCATTTT. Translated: CSARQGGYSNQPQHF.

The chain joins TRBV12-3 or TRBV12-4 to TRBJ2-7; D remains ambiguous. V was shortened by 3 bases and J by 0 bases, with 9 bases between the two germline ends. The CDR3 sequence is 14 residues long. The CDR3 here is CASSLLLRSYEQYF. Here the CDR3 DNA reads TGTGCCAGCAGTTTGCTACTGCGCTCCTACGAGCAGTACTTC.

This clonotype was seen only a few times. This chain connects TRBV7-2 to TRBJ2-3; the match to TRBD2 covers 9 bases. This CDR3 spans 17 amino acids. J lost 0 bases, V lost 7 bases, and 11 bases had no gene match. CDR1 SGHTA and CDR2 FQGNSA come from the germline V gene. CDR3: CASTSPTSGSSTDTQYF. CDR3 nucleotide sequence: TGTGCCAGCACCTCCCCCACTAGCGGGTCTAGCACAGATACGCAGTATTTT.

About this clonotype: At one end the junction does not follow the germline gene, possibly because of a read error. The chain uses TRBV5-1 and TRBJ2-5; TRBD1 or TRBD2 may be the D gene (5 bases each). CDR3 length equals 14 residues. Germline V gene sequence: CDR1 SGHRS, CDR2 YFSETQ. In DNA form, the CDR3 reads TGCGGCAGCAGCTTGGAATGGGGGCAAGAGACCCAGTACTTC. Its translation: CGSSLEWGQETQYF. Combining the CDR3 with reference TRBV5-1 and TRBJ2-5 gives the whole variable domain KAGVTQTPRYLIKTRGQQVTLSCSPISGHRSVSWYQQTPGQGLQFLFEYFSETQRNKGNFPGRFSGRQFSNSRSEMNVSTLELGDSALYLCGSSLEWGQETQYFGPGTRLLVL.

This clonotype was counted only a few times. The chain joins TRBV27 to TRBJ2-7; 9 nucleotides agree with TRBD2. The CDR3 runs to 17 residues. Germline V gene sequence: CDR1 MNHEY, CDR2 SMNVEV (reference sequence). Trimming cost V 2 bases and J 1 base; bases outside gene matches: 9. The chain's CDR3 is CASSLRGGRGDSYEQYF. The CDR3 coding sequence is TGTGCCAGCAGTTTACGGGGCGGGAGGGGTGATTCCTACGAGCAGTACTTC.

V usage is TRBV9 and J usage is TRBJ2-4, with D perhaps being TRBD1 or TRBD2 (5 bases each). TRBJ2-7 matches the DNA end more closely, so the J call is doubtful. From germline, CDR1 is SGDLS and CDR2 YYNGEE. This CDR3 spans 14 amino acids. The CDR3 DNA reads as TGTGCCAGCAGCCCCGGGACGGACCGCTACGAGCAGTACTTC. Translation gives CASSPGTDRYEQYF.

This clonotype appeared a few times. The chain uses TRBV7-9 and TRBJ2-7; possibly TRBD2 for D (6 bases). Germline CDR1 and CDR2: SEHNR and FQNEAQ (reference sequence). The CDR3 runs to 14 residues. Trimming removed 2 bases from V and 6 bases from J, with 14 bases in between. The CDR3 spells CASSLNTRRGEQYF. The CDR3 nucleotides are TGTGCCAGCAGCTTAAACACCCGGCGGGGCGAGCAGTACTTC.

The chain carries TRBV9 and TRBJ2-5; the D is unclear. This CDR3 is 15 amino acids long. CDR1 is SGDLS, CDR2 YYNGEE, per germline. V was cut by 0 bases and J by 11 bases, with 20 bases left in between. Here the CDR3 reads CASSVGVVSYNEQYF. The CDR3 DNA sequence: TGTGCCAGCAGCGTAGGTGTGGTCTCCTACAATGAGCAGTACTTC.

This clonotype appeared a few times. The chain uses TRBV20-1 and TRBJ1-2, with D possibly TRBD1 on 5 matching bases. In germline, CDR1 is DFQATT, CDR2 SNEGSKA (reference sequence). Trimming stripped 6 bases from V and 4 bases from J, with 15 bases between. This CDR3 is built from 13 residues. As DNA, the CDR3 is TGCAGTGCCCCCAGGGAGACCTCCTATGGCTACACCTTC. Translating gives CSAPRETSYGYTF.

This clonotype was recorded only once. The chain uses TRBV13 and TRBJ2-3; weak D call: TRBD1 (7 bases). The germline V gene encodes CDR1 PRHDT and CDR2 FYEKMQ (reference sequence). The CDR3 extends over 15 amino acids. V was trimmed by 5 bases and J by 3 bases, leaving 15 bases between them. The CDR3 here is CASSVNRGGTDTQYF. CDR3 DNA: TGTGCCAGCAGCGTGAACAGGGGAGGAACAGATACGCAGTATTTT.

The CDR3 DNA reads as TGCAGTGCTAGCTTTCAGGGAAGGGAATACGAGCAGTACTTC. It is translated as CSASFQGREYEQYF. The J gene is TRBJ2-7, the V gene TRBV20-1; D is possibly TRBD1 (5 bases). Trimming removed 3 bases at V and 4 bases at J, with 16 bases between. Germline V gene data show CDR1 as DFQATT and CDR2 as SNEGSKA (reference sequence). This CDR3 is built from 14 residues.

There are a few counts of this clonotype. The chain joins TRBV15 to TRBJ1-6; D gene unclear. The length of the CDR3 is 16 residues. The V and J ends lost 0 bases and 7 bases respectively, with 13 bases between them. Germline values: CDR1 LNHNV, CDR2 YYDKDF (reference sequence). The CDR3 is CATSREFGRGNSPLHF. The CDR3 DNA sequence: TGTGCCACCAGCAGAGAGTTTGGCAGAGGGAATTCACCCCTCCACTTT.

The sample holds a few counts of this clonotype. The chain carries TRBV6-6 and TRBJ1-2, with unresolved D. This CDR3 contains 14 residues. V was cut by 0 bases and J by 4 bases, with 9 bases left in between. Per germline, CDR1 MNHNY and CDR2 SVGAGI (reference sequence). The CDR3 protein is CASSYSYPTYGYTF. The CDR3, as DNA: TGTGCCAGCAGTTACTCGTACCCCACCTATGGCTACACCTTC.

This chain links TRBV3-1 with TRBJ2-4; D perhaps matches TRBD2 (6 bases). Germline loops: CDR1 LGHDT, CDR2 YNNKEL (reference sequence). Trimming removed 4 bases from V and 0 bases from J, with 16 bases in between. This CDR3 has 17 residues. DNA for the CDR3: TGTGCCAGCAGCCCTCAAGGGACTTTTCTAGCCAAAAACATTCAGTACTTC. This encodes CASSPQGTFLAKNIQYF.

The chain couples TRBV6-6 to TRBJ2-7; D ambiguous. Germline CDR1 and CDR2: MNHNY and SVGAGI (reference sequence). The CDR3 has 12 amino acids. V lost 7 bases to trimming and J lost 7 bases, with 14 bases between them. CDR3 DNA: TGTGCCAGCAAGGCTACCTACAATGAGCAGTACTTC. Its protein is CASKATYNEQYF.

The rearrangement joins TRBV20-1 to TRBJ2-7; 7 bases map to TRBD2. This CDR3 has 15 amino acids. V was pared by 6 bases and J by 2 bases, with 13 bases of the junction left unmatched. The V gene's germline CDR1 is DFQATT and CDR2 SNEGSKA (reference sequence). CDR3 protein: CSAPRRGGSPYEQYF. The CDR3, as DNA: TGCAGTGCGCCCAGGAGAGGCGGGAGTCCCTACGAGCAGTACTTC.

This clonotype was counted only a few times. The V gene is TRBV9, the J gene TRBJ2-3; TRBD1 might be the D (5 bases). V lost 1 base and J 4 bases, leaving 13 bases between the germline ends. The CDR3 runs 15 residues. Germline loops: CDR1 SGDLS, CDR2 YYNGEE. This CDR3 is CASSVKGLPADTQYF. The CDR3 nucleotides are TGTGCCAGCAGCGTAAAGGGGCTACCCGCAGATACGCAGTATTTT.

In DNA form, the CDR3 reads TGCGCCAGCAGCTTGGTGTGGGGACTAGCGAAAAACACAGATACGCAGTATTTT. It codes for CASSLVWGLAKNTDTQYF. This chain joins TRBV5-1 and TRBJ2-3, with TRBD2 matching over 10 bases. Germline lookup yields CDR1 SGHRS and CDR2 YFSETQ. This CDR3 spans 18 amino acids. V lost 0 bases, J lost 2 bases, and 9 bases stayed unmatched.

The CDR3 sequence is CAISEQRVGDTQYF. For the CDR3, the DNA is TGTGCCATCAGTGAACAGCGGGTGGGAGATACGCAGTATTTT. The V gene is TRBV10-3, the J gene TRBJ2-3, with D maybe TRBD2 (6 bases). Looked up from germline, CDR1 is ENHRY and CDR2 is SYGVKD. V was pared by 3 bases and J by 5 bases, with 12 bases between. The CDR3 covers 14 residues.

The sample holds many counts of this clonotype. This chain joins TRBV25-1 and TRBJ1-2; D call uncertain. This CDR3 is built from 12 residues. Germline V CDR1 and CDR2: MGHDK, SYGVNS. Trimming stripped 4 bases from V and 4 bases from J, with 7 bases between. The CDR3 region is CASSAQIYGYTF. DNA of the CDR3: TGTGCCAGCAGTGCCCAGATCTATGGCTACACCTTC.

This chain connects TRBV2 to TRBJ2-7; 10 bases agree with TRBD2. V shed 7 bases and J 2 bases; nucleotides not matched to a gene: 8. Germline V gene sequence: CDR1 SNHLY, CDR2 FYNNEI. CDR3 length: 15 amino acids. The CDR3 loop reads CASNRLAGPTYEQYF. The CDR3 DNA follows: TGTGCCAGCAATAGACTAGCGGGCCCCACCTACGAGCAGTACTTC.

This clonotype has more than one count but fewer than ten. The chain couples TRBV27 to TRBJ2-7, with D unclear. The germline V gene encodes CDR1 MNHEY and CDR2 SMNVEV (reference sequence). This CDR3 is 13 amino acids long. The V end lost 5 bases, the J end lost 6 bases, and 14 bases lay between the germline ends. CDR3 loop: CASSVSRTREQYF. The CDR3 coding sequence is TGTGCCAGCAGTGTCAGTCGGACCCGCGAGCAGTACTTC.

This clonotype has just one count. This CDR3 reads CASKDRPNQPQHF. The CDR3 DNA reads as TGTGCCAGCAAGGACAGGCCGAACCAGCCCCAGCATTTT. V is TRBV28 and J is TRBJ1-5, with 7 bases aligning to TRBD1. The CDR3 is 13 amino acids. The junction had 7 bases not matched to a gene; V was cut back by 7 bases and J by 7 bases. CDR1 MDHEN and CDR2 SYDVKM come from the germline V gene.

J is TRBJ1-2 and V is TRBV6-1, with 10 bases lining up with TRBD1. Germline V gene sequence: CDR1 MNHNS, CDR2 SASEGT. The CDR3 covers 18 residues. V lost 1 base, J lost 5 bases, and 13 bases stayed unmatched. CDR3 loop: CASSEGPLTRQGAYGYTF. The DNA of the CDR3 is TGTGCCAGCAGTGAAGGCCCCCTTACCAGACAGGGGGCTTATGGCTACACCTTC.

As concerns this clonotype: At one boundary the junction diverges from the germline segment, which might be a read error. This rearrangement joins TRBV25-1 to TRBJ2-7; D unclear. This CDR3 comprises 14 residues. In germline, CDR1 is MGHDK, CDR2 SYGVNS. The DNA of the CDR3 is TGTGCCGGCAGTGATGGCCTAAAAACCTACGAGCAGTACTTC. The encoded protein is CAGSDGLKTYEQYF.

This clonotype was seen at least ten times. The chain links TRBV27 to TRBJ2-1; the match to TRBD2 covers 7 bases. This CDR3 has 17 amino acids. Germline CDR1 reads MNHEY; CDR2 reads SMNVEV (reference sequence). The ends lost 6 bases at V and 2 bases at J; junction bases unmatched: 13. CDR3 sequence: CASRAKKPGLTYNEQFF. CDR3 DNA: TGTGCCAGCAGGGCAAAGAAACCGGGACTAACCTACAATGAGCAGTTCTTC.

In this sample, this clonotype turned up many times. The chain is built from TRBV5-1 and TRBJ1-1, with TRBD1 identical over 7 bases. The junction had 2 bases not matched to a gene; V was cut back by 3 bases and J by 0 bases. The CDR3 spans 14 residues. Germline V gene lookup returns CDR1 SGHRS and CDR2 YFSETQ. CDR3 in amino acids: CASSSGQVNTEAFF. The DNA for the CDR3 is TGCGCCAGCAGCTCCGGACAGGTGAACACTGAAGCTTTCTTT.

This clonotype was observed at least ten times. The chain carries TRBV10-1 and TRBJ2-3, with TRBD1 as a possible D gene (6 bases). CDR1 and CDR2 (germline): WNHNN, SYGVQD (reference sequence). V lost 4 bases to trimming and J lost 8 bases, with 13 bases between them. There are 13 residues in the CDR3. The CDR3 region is CASSGIGGGTQYF. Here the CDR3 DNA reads TGCGCCAGCAGTGGGATTGGGGGCGGTACGCAGTATTTT.